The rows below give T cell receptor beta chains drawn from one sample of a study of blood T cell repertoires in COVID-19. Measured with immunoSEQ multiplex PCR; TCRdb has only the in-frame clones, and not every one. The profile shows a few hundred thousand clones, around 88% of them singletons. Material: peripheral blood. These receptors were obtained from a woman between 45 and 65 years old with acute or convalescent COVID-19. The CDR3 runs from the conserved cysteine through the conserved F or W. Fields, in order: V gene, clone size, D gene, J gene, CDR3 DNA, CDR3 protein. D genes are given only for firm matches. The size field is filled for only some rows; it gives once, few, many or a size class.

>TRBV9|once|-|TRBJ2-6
TGTGCCAGCAGCGACCTACGCTCTGGGGCCAACGTCCTGACTTTC
CASSDLRSGANVLTF
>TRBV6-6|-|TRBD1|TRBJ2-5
TGTGCCAGCAGCCAGGGGGCAGGTGAAGAGACCCAGTACTTC
CASSQGAGEETQYF
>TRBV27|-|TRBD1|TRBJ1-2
TGTGCCAGCAGTCCTCCTGGAAACAGGGGCGACTATGGCTACACCTTC
CASSPPGNRGDYGYTF
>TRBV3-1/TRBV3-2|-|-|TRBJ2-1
TGTGCCAGCCTCGGCGGGGGCCGAGGTGAGCAGTTCTTC
CASLGGGRGEQFF
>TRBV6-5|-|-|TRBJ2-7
TGTGCCAGCAGGCCGGGATACACCTACGAGCAGTACTTC
CASRPGYTYEQYF
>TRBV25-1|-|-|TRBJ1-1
TGTGCCAGCAGTGAATTAAGTGACCTCCGGAGTGCTGAAGCTTTCTTT
CASSELSDLRSAEAFF
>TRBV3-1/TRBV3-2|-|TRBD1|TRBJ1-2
TGTGCCAGCAGCACGAGGGGGCCCAACTATGGCTACACCTTC
CASSTRGPNYGYTF
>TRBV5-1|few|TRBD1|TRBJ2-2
TGCGCCAGCAGTCCTGGGACAGAGACGAACACCGGGGAGCTGTTTTTT
CASSPGTETNTGELFF
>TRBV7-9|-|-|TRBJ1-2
TGTGCCAGCAGCTTCAACCAGGGCTATGGCTACACCTTC
CASSFNQGYGYTF
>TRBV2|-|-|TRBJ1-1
TGTGCCAGCAGTGAAGATAGGGGGTTAACTGAAGCTTTCTTT
CASSEDRGLTEAFF
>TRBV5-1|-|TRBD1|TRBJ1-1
TGCGCCAGCAGCTCGGGGGGACAGGGGACTTTCTTT
CASSSGGQGTFF
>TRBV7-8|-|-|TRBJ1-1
TGTGCCAGCAGCCGAGGAGGTCTCGGCACTGAAGCTTTCTTT
CASSRGGLGTEAFF
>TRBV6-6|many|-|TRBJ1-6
TGTGCCAGCAGTTACGGGGACACAGGACTCTTCCCCCTCCACTTT
CASSYGDTGLFPLHF
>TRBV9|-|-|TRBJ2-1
TGTGCCAGCAGCGGCCGATTCGGGGTCGACAATGAGCAGTTCTTC
CASSGRFGVDNEQFF
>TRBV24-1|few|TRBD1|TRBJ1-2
TGTGCCACCAGTGATTCCCGACAGGGGGCGGTCTATGGCTACACCTTC
CATSDSRQGAVYGYTF
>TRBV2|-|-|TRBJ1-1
TGTGCCAGGGCCCAGGGGCTGAACACTGAAGCTTTCTTT
CARAQGLNTEAFF
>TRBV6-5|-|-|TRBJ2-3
TGTGCCAGCAGTTACCCCGGGAAGGGTCTGCAGTATTTT
CASSYPGKGLQYF
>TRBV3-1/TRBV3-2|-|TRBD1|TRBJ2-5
TGTGCCACCCGGGACAGGGGGAGGGAGGAGACCCAGTACTTC
CATRDRGREETQYF
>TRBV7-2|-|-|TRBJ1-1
TGTGCCAGCAGCTTACTTGCGGGGGAGGTGAACACTGAAGCTTTCTTT
CASSLLAGEVNTEAFF
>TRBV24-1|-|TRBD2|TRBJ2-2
TGTGCCACCAGCAGAAGCGGGGGTGACACCGGGGAGCTGTTTTTT
CATSRSGGDTGELFF
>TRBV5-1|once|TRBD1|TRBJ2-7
TGCGCCAGCAGAGGGGGCGGCGAGCAGTACTTC
CASRGGGEQYF
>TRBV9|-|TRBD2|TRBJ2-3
TGTGCCAGCAGCCCCCGGGGTAGCGGGGGGGATACGCAGTATTTT
CASSPRGSGGDTQYF
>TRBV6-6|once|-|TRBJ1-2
TGTGCCAGCAGTGTGAGATCTAACTATGGCTACACCTTC
CASSVRSNYGYTF
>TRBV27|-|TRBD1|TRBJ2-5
TGTGCCAGCAGGCCGACAGGGACGGAGACCCAGTACTTC
CASRPTGTETQYF
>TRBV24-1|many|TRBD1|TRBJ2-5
TGTGCCACCAGTGATGTACAGGGGGCAGGAGAGACCCAGTACTTC
CATSDVQGAGETQYF
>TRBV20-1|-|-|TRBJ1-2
TGCAGTGACAGAGATGGCTACACCTTC
CSDRDGYTF
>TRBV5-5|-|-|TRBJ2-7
TGTGCCAGCAGCTCCTTTACCTACAGCTACGAGCAGTACTTC
CASSSFTYSYEQYF
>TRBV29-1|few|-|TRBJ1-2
TGCAGCGTTGAATTTACAGGGCTTAACTATGGCTACACCTTC
CSVEFTGLNYGYTF
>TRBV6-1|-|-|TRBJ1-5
TGTGCCAGCAGTCAGGAGGGAGAGAGCAATCAGCCCCAGCATTTT
CASSQEGESNQPQHF
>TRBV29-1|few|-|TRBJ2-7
TGCAGCGTCTACAGGGATTCCTACGAGCAGTACTTC
CSVYRDSYEQYF
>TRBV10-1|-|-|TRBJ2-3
TGCGCCAGCAGTGACTGGGGGGAGAGGGCAGGAGATACGCAGTATTTT
CASSDWGERAGDTQYF